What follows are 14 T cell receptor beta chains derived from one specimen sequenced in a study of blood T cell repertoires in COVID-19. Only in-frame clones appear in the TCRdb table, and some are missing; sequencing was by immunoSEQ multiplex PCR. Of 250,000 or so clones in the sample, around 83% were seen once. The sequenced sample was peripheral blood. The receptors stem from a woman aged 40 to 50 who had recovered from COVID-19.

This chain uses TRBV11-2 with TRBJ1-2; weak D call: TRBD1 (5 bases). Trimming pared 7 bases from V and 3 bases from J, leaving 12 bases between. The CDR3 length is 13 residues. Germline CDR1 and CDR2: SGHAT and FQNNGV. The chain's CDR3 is CASTGGTYYGYTF. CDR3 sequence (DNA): TGTGCCAGCACGGGGGGTACCTACTATGGCTACACCTTC.

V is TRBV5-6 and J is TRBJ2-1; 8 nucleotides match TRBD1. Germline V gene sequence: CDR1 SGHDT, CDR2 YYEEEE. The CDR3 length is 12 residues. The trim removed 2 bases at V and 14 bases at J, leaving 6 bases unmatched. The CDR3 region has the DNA TGTGCCAGCAGCTTACCCGGACAGGGTAAGTTCTTC. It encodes CASSLPGQGKFF.

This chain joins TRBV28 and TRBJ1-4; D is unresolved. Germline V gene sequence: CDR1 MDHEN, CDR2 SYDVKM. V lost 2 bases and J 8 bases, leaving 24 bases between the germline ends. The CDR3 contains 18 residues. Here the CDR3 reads CASSLAPLRAREREKLFF. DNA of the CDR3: TGTGCCAGCAGTTTAGCCCCCCTACGAGCCCGGGAGCGGGAAAAACTGTTTTTT.

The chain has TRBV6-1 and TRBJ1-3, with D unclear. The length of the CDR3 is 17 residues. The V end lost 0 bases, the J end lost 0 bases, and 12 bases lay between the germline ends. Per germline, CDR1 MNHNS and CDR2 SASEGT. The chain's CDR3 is CASSEALKSSSGNTIYF. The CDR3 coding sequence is TGTGCCAGCAGTGAAGCGCTTAAGAGTTCCTCTGGAAACACCATATATTTT.

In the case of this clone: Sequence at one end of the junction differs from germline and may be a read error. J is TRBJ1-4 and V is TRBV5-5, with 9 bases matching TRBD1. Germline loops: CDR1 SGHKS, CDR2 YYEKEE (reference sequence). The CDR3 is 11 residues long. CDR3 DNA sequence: TGTGCCAGCAGCTTGGAGGGACAGGGTGTTTTC. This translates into CASSLEGQGVF.

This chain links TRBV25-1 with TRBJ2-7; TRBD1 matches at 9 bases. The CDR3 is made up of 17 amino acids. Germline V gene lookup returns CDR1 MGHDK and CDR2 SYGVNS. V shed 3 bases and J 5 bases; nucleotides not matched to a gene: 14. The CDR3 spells CASSDTGQGRSIHEQYF. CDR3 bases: TGTGCCAGCAGTGATACGGGACAGGGAAGGTCTATCCACGAGCAGTACTTC.

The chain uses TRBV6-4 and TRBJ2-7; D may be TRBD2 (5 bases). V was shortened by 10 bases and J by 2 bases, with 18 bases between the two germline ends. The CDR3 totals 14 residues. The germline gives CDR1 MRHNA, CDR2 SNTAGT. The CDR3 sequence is CAILPRDRTYEQYF. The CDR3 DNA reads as TGTGCCATCCTTCCCCGGGATAGAACCTACGAGCAGTACTTC.

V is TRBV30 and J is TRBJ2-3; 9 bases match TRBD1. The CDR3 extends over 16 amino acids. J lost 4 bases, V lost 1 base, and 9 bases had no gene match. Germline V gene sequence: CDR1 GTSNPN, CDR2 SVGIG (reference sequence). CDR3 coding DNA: TGTGCCTGGAGTGGATTGGGACAGGGTATTGCAGATACGCAGTATTTT. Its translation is CAWSGLGQGIADTQYF.

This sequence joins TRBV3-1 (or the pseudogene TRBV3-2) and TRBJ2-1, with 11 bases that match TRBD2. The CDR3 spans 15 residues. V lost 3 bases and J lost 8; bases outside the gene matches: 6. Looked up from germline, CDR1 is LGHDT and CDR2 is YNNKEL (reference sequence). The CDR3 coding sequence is TGTGCCAGCAGCCAGCTAGCGGGGGGTTGGGATGAGCAGTTCTTC. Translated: CASSQLAGGWDEQFF.

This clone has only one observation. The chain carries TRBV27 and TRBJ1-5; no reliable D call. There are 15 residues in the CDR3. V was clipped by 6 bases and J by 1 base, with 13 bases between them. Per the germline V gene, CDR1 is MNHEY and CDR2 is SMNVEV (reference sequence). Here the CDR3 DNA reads TGTGCCAGCAGAGAGGGATCGCGGAGCAATCAGCCCCAGCATTTT. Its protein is CASREGSRSNQPQHF.

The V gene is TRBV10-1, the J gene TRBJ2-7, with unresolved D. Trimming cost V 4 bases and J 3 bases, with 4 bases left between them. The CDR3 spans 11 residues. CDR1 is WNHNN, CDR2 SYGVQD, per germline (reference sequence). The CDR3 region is CASSGGYEQYF. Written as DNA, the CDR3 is TGCGCCAGCAGTGGAGGCTACGAGCAGTACTTC.

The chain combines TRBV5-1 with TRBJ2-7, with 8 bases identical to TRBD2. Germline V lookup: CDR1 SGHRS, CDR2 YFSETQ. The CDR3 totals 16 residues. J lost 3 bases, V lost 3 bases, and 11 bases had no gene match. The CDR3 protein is CASSSDGGTSFYEQYF. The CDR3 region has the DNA TGCGCCAGCAGCTCCGATGGGGGGACTAGTTTCTACGAGCAGTACTTC.

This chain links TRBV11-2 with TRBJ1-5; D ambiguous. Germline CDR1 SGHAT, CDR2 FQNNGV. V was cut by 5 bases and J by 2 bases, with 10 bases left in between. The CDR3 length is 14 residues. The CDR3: CASSIGRRNQPQHF. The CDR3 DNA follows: TGTGCCAGCAGCATAGGGAGGCGCAATCAGCCCCAGCATTTT. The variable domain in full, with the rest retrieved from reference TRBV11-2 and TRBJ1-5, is EAGVAQSPRYKIIEKRQSVAFWCNPISGHATLYWYQQILGQGPKLLIQFQNNGVVDDSQLPKDRFSAERLKGVDSTLKIQPAKLEDSAVYLCASSIGRRNQPQHFGDGTRLSIL.

DNA of the CDR3: TGTGCCATCAGTGAGTCCCGGGACAGTAATTCACCCCTCCACTTT. Translating it yields CAISESRDSNSPLHF. The chain couples TRBV10-3 to TRBJ1-6, with 7 bases aligning to TRBD1. The germline V gene has CDR1 ENHRY and CDR2 SYGVKD. V shed 0 bases and J 6 bases; nucleotides not matched to a gene: 2. The CDR3 runs to 15 residues.